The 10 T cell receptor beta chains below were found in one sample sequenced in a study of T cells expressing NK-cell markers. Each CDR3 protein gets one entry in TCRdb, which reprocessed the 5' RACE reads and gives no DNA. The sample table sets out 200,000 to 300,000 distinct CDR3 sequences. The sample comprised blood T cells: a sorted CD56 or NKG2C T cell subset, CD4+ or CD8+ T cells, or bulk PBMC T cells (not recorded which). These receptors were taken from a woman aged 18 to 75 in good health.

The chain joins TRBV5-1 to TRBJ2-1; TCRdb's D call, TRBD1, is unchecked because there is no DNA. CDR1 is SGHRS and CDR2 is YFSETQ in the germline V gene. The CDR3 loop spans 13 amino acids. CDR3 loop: CASSLAGAAEQFF.

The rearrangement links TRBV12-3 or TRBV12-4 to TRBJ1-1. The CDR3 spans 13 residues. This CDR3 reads CASTFRGNTEAFF.

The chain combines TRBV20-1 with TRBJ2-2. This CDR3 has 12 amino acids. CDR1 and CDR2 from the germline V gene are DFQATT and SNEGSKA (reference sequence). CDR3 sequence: CSARGLTGELFF.

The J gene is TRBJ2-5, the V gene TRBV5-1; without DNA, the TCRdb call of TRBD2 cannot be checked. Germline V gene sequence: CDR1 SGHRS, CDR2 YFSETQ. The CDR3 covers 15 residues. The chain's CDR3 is CASTRTSGNQETQYF. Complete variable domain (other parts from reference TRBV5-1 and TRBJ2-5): KAGVTQTPRYLIKTRGQQVTLSCSPISGHRSVSWYQQTPGQGLQFLFEYFSETQRNKGNFPGRFSGRQFSNSRSEMNVSTLELGDSALYLCASTRTSGNQETQYFGPGTRLLVL.

The CDR3 protein is CAISPFGTTEAFF. The chain links TRBV10-3 to TRBJ1-1; TCRdb names TRBD1, which stays unverified in the absence of DNA. CDR1 is ENHRY, CDR2 SYGVKD, per germline. The length of the CDR3 is 13 residues.

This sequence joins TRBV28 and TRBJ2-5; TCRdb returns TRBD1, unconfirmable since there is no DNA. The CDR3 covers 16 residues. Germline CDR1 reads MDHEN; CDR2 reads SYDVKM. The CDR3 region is CASSLWGGQGAGTQYF. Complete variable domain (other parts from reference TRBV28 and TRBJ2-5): DVKVTQSSRYLVKRTGEKVFLECVQDMDHENMFWYRQDPGLGLRLIYFSYDVKMKEKGDIPEGYSVSREKKERFSLILESASTNQTSMYLCASSLWGGQGAGTQYFGPGTRLLVL.

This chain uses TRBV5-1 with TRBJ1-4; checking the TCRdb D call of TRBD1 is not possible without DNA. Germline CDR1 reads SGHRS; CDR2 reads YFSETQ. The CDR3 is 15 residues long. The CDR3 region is CASMSTGTGGEKLFF. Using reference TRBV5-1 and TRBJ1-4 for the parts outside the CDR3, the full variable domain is KAGVTQTPRYLIKTRGQQVTLSCSPISGHRSVSWYQQTPGQGLQFLFEYFSETQRNKGNFPGRFSGRQFSNSRSEMNVSTLELGDSALYLCASMSTGTGGEKLFFGSGTQLSVL.

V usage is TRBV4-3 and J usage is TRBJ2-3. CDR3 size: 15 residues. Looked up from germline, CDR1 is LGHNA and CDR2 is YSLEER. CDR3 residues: CASSQDNLYTDTQYF.

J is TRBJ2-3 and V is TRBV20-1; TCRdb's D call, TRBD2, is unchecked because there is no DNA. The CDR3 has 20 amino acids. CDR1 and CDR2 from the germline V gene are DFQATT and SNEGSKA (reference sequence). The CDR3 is CSARERFGGGARRGTDTQYF.

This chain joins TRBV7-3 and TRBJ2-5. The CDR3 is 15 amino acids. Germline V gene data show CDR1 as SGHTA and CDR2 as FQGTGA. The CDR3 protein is CASSLASVEGETQYF.